This is a list of T cell receptor beta chains from one sample in a study of early T cells in non-severe SARS-CoV-2 infection. TCRdb used MiXCR to reprocess the 5' RACE reads, holding one entry per CDR3 protein. This sample has tens of thousands of distinct CDR3 sequences, with about 13% found just once. The specimen sequenced was whole blood. The receptors derive from an adult who was a healthcare worker with PCR-confirmed SARS-CoV-2 infection or an uninfected control (not recorded which). The CDR3 runs from the conserved cysteine through the conserved F or W. A D gene is named only where the DNA matches it firmly. For some rows the clone size is stated as once, few or many, or as a class when expanded; others skip it.

J | V | size | D | CDR3 | DNA
TRBJ1-5 | TRBV6-6 | many | TRBD1 | CASSPGTGVLNQPQHF | TGTGCCAGCAGCCCGGGGACAGGGGTCCTCAATCAGCCCCAGCATTTT
TRBJ1-4 | TRBV4-1 | . | . | CASSQCGVDEKLFF | TGCGCCAGCAGCCAATGCGGCGTGGATGAAAAACTGTTTTTT
TRBJ1-6 | TRBV7-9 | few | . | CASSPPGRGRNSPLHF | TGTGCCAGCAGCCCGCCGGGGAGGGGGAGGAATTCACCCCTCCACTTT
TRBJ1-4 | TRBV29-1 | few | . | CSVVTGTEKLFF | TGCAGCGTCGTGACAGGAACAGAAAAACTGTTTTTT
TRBJ2-1 | TRBV20-1 | few | . | CSAGPNEQFF | TGCAGTGCCGGGCCCAATGAGCAGTTCTTC
TRBJ2-7 | TRBV5-1 | few | . | CASSLASGLYNEQYF | TGCGCCAGCAGCTTGGCCTCCGGACTGTACAACGAGCAGTACTTC
TRBJ1-1 | TRBV12-3/TRBV12-4 | many | . | CASSFRGGSTEAFF | TGTGCCAGCAGTTTTAGGGGGGGATCCACTGAAGCTTTCTTT
TRBJ1-5 | TRBV20-1 | many | . | CSARHGGDQPQHF | TGCAGTGCTAGACACGGGGGGGATCAGCCCCAGCATTTT
TRBJ1-1 | TRBV20-1 | many | TRBD1 | CSARFRTGNTEAFF | TGCAGTGCTAGATTTAGGACAGGCAACACTGAAGCTTTCTTT
TRBJ2-1 | TRBV6-5 | many | TRBD1 | CASSYRGQGANYNEQFF | TGTGCCAGCAGTTACCGGGGACAGGGGGCGAATTACAATGAGCAGTTCTTC
TRBJ2-4 | TRBV6-1 | . | TRBD1 | CASRQGAIAKNIQYF | TGTGCCAGTCGACAGGGGGCTATAGCCAAAAACATTCAGTACTTC
TRBJ2-1 | TRBV12-5 | few | TRBD2 | CASADDRGDNEQFF | TGTGCTAGTGCCGATGACCGGGGGGACAATGAGCAGTTCTTC
TRBJ1-4 | TRBV18 | many | TRBD1 | CASSPRDRGNEKLFF | TGTGCCAGCTCACCACGGGACAGGGGAAATGAAAAACTGTTTTTT
TRBJ2-7 | TRBV11-2 | . | . | CASSLRGGPIYEQYF | TGTGCCAGCAGCTTACGAGGCGGACCGATCTACGAGCAGTACTTC
TRBJ2-7 | TRBV4-1 | . | TRBD2 | CASMGLAEPSYKQYF | TGCGCCAGCATGGGACTAGCGGAACCCTCCTACAAGCAGTACTTC
TRBJ1-2 | TRBV28 | many | TRBD1 | CASSLRTGSPNYGYTF | TGTGCCAGCAGTTTACGGACAGGGTCCCCTAACTATGGCTACACCTTC
TRBJ2-7 | TRBV6-5 | . | . | CASSYRGEGPYEQYF | TGTGCCAGCAGTTATAGGGGGGAGGGCCCCTACGAGCAGTACTTC
TRBJ1-2 | TRBV28 | few | . | CASSRQPTYGYTF | TGTGCCAGCAGTCGACAGCCGACCTATGGCTACACCTTC
TRBJ2-7 | TRBV14 | many | . | CASSRGQTQREQYF | TGTGCCAGCAGCCGCGGTCAGACTCAACGCGAGCAGTACTTC
TRBJ2-7 | TRBV6-5 | many | TRBD2 | CASAQGQLAELYEQYF | TGTGCCAGCGCCCAGGGCCAACTAGCGGAGCTATACGAGCAGTACTTC
TRBJ1-1 | TRBV2 | . | . | CAGSLDRQFHFF | TGTGCCGGAAGTCTAGATCGCCAGTTCCACTTCTTT
TRBJ2-3 | TRBV7-9 | many | . | CASSLASLSTDTQYF | TGTGCCAGCAGCTTAGCCAGTCTTAGCACAGATACGCAGTATTTT
TRBJ2-2 | TRBV6-5 | . | TRBD1 | CASSQPRGRITGELFF | TGTGCCAGCAGTCAACCGAGGGGGCGGATCACCGGGGAGCTGTTTTTT
TRBJ1-5 | TRBV6-1 | many | TRBD1 | CASSEWGQVNQPQHF | TGTGCCAGCAGTGAATGGGGACAGGTGAATCAGCCCCAGCATTTT
TRBJ2-3 | TRBV7-2 | . | TRBD2 | CASSLAAGGASTDTQYF | TGTGCCAGCAGCTTAGCAGCGGGGGGCGCTAGCACAGATACGCAGTATTTT
TRBJ1-6 | TRBV7-3 | . | . | CASSFSNSPLHF | TGTGCCAGCAGCTTCAGCAATTCACCCCTCCACTTT
TRBJ2-3 | TRBV6-1 | . | . | CASSVWVGDTQYF | TGTGCCAGCAGTGTTTGGGTTGGAGATACGCAGTATTTT
TRBJ2-7 | TRBV18 | . | . | CASSPSVDGYNEQYF | TGTGCCAGCTCACCTTCCGTCGACGGTTACAACGAGCAGTACTTC
TRBJ2-3 | TRBV20-1 | . | TRBD2 | CSARDLGRGAGDTQYF | TGCAGTGCTAGAGATCTCGGGCGGGGGGCAGGAGATACGCAGTATTTT
TRBJ2-5 | TRBV5-1 | many | TRBD1 | CASSTGQGRETQYF | TGCGCCAGCAGCACCGGACAGGGCAGAGAGACCCAGTACTTC
TRBJ2-1 | TRBV11-2 | . | TRBD2 | CASSLAAGGPYNEQFF | TGTGCCAGCAGCTTAGCGGCGGGAGGCCCCTACAATGAGCAGTTCTTC
TRBJ2-2 | TRBV20-1 | . | . | CSARTLNTGELFF | TGCAGTGCTAGGACACTCAACACCGGGGAGCTGTTTTTT
TRBJ2-2 | TRBV6-5 | . | . | CASSYSVTGELFF | TGTGCCAGCAGTTACTCTGTCACCGGGGAGCTGTTTTTT
TRBJ2-5 | TRBV14 | many | TRBD2 | CASSPKASGGQHQETQYF | TGTGCCAGCAGCCCTAAGGCTAGCGGGGGCCAGCACCAAGAGACCCAGTACTTC
TRBJ1-1 | TRBV29-1 | few | TRBD1 | CSAHLPGQGSWEAFF | TGCAGCGCTCACCTCCCCGGACAGGGAAGCTGGGAAGCTTTCTTT
TRBJ2-7 | TRBV20-1 | many | TRBD2 | CSARARTSGRFYEQYF | TGCAGTGCTAGAGCGAGGACTAGCGGGAGATTTTACGAGCAGTACTTC
TRBJ1-1 | TRBV6-5 | few | . | CASSTSRENTEAFF | TGTGCCAGCAGTACCTCACGGGAGAACACTGAAGCTTTCTTT
TRBJ1-5 | TRBV6-1 | few | . | CASSEIKGYQPQHF | TGTGCCAGCAGTGAAATCAAGGGTTATCAGCCCCAGCATTTT
TRBJ1-1 | TRBV7-9 | many | TRBD1 | CASSFPGTGGTEAFF | TGTGCCAGCAGCTTTCCCGGGACAGGGGGAACTGAAGCTTTCTTT
TRBJ2-2 | TRBV2 | many | TRBD2 | CASSTSGGAPGELFF | TGTGCCAGCAGCACTAGCGGGGGGGCCCCCGGGGAGCTGTTTTTT
TRBJ1-1 | TRBV20-1 | few | . | CSARPGAGTEAFF | TGCAGTGCTAGACCGGGGGCAGGGACTGAAGCTTTCTTT
TRBJ1-3 | TRBV5-1 | . | TRBD1 | CASSIRTGGPGNTIYF | TGCGCCAGCAGCATACGAACAGGGGGTCCTGGAAACACCATATATTTT
TRBJ2-5 | TRBV27 | . | . | CASSIMGLQETQYF | TGTGCCAGCAGTATCATGGGCCTTCAAGAGACCCAGTACTTC
TRBJ2-3 | TRBV7-9 | many | TRBD2 | CASSPIYGLAGSTDTQYF | TGTGCCAGCAGCCCTATATACGGACTAGCGGGGAGCACAGATACGCAGTATTTT
TRBJ2-1 | TRBV28 | few | . | CASEDYNEQFF | TGTGCTAGCGAAGACTACAATGAGCAGTTCTTC
TRBJ2-3 | TRBV12-3/TRBV12-4 | many | TRBD2 | CASSLLAGGPSTDTQYF | TGTGCCAGCAGTTTATTAGCGGGAGGGCCTAGCACAGATACGCAGTATTTT
TRBJ2-1 | TRBV7-3 | few | TRBD2 | CASSFSGGAYNEQFF | TGTGCCAGCAGCTTTAGCGGGGGGGCATACAATGAGCAGTTCTTC
TRBJ2-7 | TRBV7-9 | . | TRBD1 | CASSPGQGIYEQYF | TGTGCCAGCAGCCCGGGACAGGGGATCTACGAGCAGTACTTC
TRBJ2-7 | TRBV10-2 | many | TRBD2 | CASSERGTSGGEIYEQYF | TGCGCCAGCAGTGAGCGGGGGACTAGCGGTGGAGAGATCTACGAGCAGTACTTC
TRBJ2-5 | TRBV2 | few | TRBD2 | CASSGLAANQETQYF | TGTGCCAGCAGCGGACTAGCGGCAAATCAAGAGACCCAGTACTTC
TRBJ2-3 | TRBV2 | . | TRBD2 | CASSGGTSDGDTQYF | TGTGCCAGCAGTGGCGGGACTAGTGATGGTGATACGCAGTATTTT
TRBJ2-3 | TRBV10-3 | . | . | CAIRTVPYGTQYF | TGTGCCATCCGGACGGTTCCTTATGGTACGCAGTATTTT
TRBJ1-1 | TRBV20-1 | . | . | CSASARNTEAFF | TGCAGTGCTAGCGCGCGGAACACTGAAGCTTTCTTT
TRBJ2-7 | TRBV27 | many | . | CASSSLTENYEQYF | TGTGCCAGCAGTTCCCTAACGGAGAACTACGAGCAGTACTTC